Following are 26 T cell receptor beta chains from one sample sequenced in a study of identical twins. TCRdb re-analysed the 5' RACE reads in MiXCR, keeping a single row per CDR3 protein. The sample has about 470,000 distinct CDR3 sequences, 20% to 25% seen once. The same data also contributed to another study, on T cells expressing NK-cell markers.

The sample was CD4+ T cells sorted from blood. These receptors were taken from a woman aged 18 to 35 in good health.

The chain has TRBV4-3 and TRBJ2-3; D remains ambiguous. Trimming removed 4 bases from V and 6 bases from J, with 17 bases in between. From germline, CDR1 is LGHNA and CDR2 YSLEER. This CDR3 has 15 residues. The CDR3 nucleotides are TGCGCCAGCAGCCCCCCTGGCGCCCCCGTTGATACGCAGTATTTT. Translation gives CASSPPGAPVDTQYF.

The V and J genes are TRBV19 and TRBJ2-3; D is ambiguous. CDR1 and CDR2 (germline): LNHDA, SQIVND (reference sequence). CDR3 length: 14 residues. V lost 4 bases and J 2 bases, leaving 10 bases between the germline ends. This chain's CDR3 is CASSTTGLTDTQYF. The CDR3, as DNA: TGTGCCAGTAGTACCACTGGTCTCACAGATACGCAGTATTTT.

V and J are TRBV11-2 and TRBJ2-2; possible D gene TRBD1, 6 bases. The CDR3 spans 16 residues. V shed 1 base and J shed 7 bases, with 16 bases lying between them. Germline lookup yields CDR1 SGHAT and CDR2 FQNNGV. The CDR3 coding sequence is TGTGCCAGCAGCTTAGCCGGGACACAGGCGGTCGGGGAGCTGTTTTTT. Translation gives CASSLAGTQAVGELFF.

This clonotype was detected many times. The chain combines TRBV11-2 with TRBJ2-3; weak D call: TRBD2 (6 bases). The length of the CDR3 is 13 residues. The ends were cut back, 2 bases at V and 6 bases at J, with 9 bases in the middle. Germline CDR1 SGHAT, CDR2 FQNNGV. The CDR3 protein is CASSLPGGDTQYF. CDR3 sequence (DNA): TGTGCCAGCAGCTTACCAGGAGGGGATACGCAGTATTTT.

The chain has TRBV3-1 and TRBJ1-2; TRBD1 agrees at 8 bases. The CDR3 is made up of 14 amino acids. The germline CDR1 and CDR2 sequences are LGHDT and YNNKEL (reference sequence). V trimming: 4 bases; J trimming: 8 bases; junction bases outside the gene matches: 9. The CDR3 sequence is CASSPADRARGYTF. The CDR3, as DNA: TGTGCCAGCAGCCCAGCGGACAGGGCGAGGGGCTACACCTTC. The full variable domain, with the rest looked up from reference TRBV3-1 and TRBJ1-2, is DTAVSQTPKYLVTQMGNDKSIKCEQNLGHDTMYWYKQDSKKFLKIMFSYNNKELIINETVPNRFSPKSPDKAHLNLHINSLELGDSAVYFCASSPADRARGYTFGSGTRLTVV.

The V call is TRBV7-3, the J call TRBJ2-1, with no clear D. In germline, CDR1 is SGHTA, CDR2 FQGTGA. The V gene lost 3 bases and the J gene lost 10 bases, with 16 bases spanning the gap. The CDR3 spans 14 residues. The CDR3 sequence is CASSFGPLYGEQFF. The CDR3 DNA follows: TGTGCCAGCAGCTTCGGACCCCTTTATGGAGAGCAGTTCTTC.

The chain is built from TRBV29-1 and TRBJ2-5; 7 bases are a match to TRBD1. The CDR3 runs to 13 residues. V was clipped by 6 bases and J by 3 bases; unmatched bases: 7. Germline CDR1 SQVTM, CDR2 ANQGSEA. CDR3 amino acids: CSVVTGSKETQYF. The CDR3 nucleotides read TGCAGCGTGGTGACAGGGTCAAAAGAGACCCAGTACTTC.

The J gene is TRBJ2-3, the V gene TRBV20-1; a weak D match, TRBD1 (5 bases). The CDR3 has 14 amino acids. Trimming took off 0 bases at V and 5 bases at J, with 12 bases between the two ends. Looked up from germline, CDR1 is DFQATT and CDR2 is SNEGSKA (reference sequence). The CDR3: CSARDWQGKDTQYF. In DNA form, the CDR3 reads TGCAGTGCTAGAGATTGGCAGGGAAAAGATACGCAGTATTTT.

This clonotype occurred many times. The CDR3 reads CASSLDGPNYGYTF. Here the CDR3 DNA reads TGCGCCAGCAGCTTGGACGGGCCCAACTATGGCTACACCTTC. The V gene is TRBV5-1, the J gene TRBJ1-2; D unclear. The CDR3 has 14 amino acids. Germline loops: CDR1 SGHRS, CDR2 YFSETQ. V shed 0 bases and J shed 2 bases, with 8 bases lying between them. The whole variable domain, filled in from reference TRBV5-1 and TRBJ1-2, reads KAGVTQTPRYLIKTRGQQVTLSCSPISGHRSVSWYQQTPGQGLQFLFEYFSETQRNKGNFPGRFSGRQFSNSRSEMNVSTLELGDSALYLCASSLDGPNYGYTFGSGTRLTVV.

Only a few counts were recorded for this clonotype. This chain uses TRBV20-1 with TRBJ2-3; D might be TRBD2 (6 bases). The CDR3 sequence is 14 residues long. Per germline, CDR1 DFQATT and CDR2 SNEGSKA (reference sequence). Deletions cut 6 bases from V and 5 bases from J, with 18 bases between. DNA for the CDR3: TGCAGTGCCCCTCCCGGCGGGGCCTTAGATACGCAGTATTTT. Residues: CSAPPGGALDTQYF.

V is TRBV18 and J is TRBJ1-4, with D uncertain. The CDR3 contains 14 residues. Deletions cut 3 bases from V and 3 bases from J, with 8 bases between. The germline V gene encodes CDR1 KGHSH and CDR2 LQKENI. CDR3 region: CASSPSFANEKLFF. CDR3 DNA sequence: TGTGCCAGCTCACCGAGTTTCGCTAATGAAAAACTGTTTTTT.

This clonotype was observed a single time. V usage is TRBV18 and J usage is TRBJ1-1, with D possibly being TRBD1 (6 bases). Per germline, CDR1 KGHSH and CDR2 LQKENI. Deletions cut 5 bases from V and 7 bases from J, with 14 bases between. This CDR3 is 13 amino acids long. The CDR3 spells CASSFTGLGEAFF. The CDR3 DNA follows: TGTGCCAGCTCATTCACAGGGCTCGGTGAAGCTTTCTTT.

J is TRBJ2-1 and V is TRBV18, with D perhaps TRBD2 (6 bases). CDR1 KGHSH and CDR2 LQKENI come from the germline V gene. The CDR3 has 16 amino acids. Trimming stripped 3 bases from V and 7 bases from J, with 19 bases between. The CDR3 DNA is TGTGCCAGCTCACCGTCAATGGCTAGTGGGGGGAATGAGCAGTTCTTC. Its protein is CASSPSMASGGNEQFF.

This clonotype was detected only a few times. The chain is built from TRBV29-1 and TRBJ2-7, with a tentative D call TRBD2 (5 bases). Germline CDR1 and CDR2: SQVTM and ANQGSEA. This CDR3 is 13 amino acids long. V lost 3 bases and J lost 2, with 11 bases in between. Written as DNA, the CDR3 is TGCAGCGTTGACGAGGGAGAGACCTACGAGCAGTACTTC. Translating it yields CSVDEGETYEQYF.

This clonotype appeared many times. The rearrangement uses TRBV5-1 and TRBJ2-2; D is perhaps TRBD1 (6 bases). V lost 0 bases and J lost 7, with 16 bases in between. There are 16 residues in the CDR3. CDR1 is SGHRS, CDR2 YFSETQ, per germline. CDR3 nucleotides: TGCGCCAGCAGCTTGGGAACTACAGGGTCCGTCGGGGAGCTGTTTTTT. Its protein product is CASSLGTTGSVGELFF.

The chain carries TRBV6-5 and TRBJ2-1, with a possible D match to TRBD2 (6 bases). Germline lookup yields CDR1 MNHEY and CDR2 SVGAGI. CDR3 length: 14 residues. Trimming shortened V by 2 bases and J by 12 bases, and 17 bases separated the two germline ends. CDR3 in DNA: TGTGCCAGCAGTTACCGCGACGGGATGGGAGGGCAGTTCTTC. Translating gives CASSYRDGMGGQFF.

The chain links TRBV12-3 or TRBV12-4 to TRBJ2-7; D possibly corresponds to TRBD1 (6 bases). V lost 1 base and J lost 6, with 13 bases in between. CDR3 size: 14 residues. The CDR3 loop is CASSLGLQGSEQYF. CDR3 nucleotides: TGTGCCAGCAGTTTAGGCCTACAGGGTTCCGAGCAGTACTTC.

The rearrangement links TRBV5-6 to TRBJ2-5; D might be TRBD1 or TRBD2, each matching 5 bases. Germline assignment: CDR1 SGHDT and CDR2 YYEEEE. This CDR3 contains 17 residues. The V and J ends lost 0 bases and 2 bases respectively, with 17 bases between them. DNA for the CDR3: TGTGCCAGCAGCTTGGGACCACCGAGGGGACCTCAAGAGACCCAGTACTTC. Translated, it gives CASSLGPPRGPQETQYF.

The chain combines TRBV24-1 with TRBJ2-3; 9 bases match TRBD2. The germline V gene encodes CDR1 KGHDR and CDR2 SFDVKD. V lost 3 bases to trimming and J lost 0 bases; unmatched junction nucleotides: 3. The CDR3 is 16 residues long. The CDR3 sequence: CATSDPSGASTDTQYF. CDR3 DNA: TGTGCCACCAGTGATCCTAGCGGGGCTAGCACAGATACGCAGTATTTT.

This chain uses TRBV12-3 or TRBV12-4 with TRBJ2-1, with 7 bases aligning to TRBD2. V dropped 6 bases and J dropped 12; count of bases not matched to a gene: 11. This CDR3 is built from 13 residues. The chain's CDR3 is CASSWGGSRVQFF. CDR3 bases: TGTGCCAGCAGCTGGGGCGGGAGTCGAGTGCAGTTCTTC.

The chain uses TRBV5-1 and TRBJ2-5; the match to TRBD2 covers 10 bases. Germline assignment: CDR1 SGHRS and CDR2 YFSETQ. The trim removed 4 bases at V and 4 bases at J, leaving 7 bases unmatched. This CDR3 region has 15 residues. The CDR3 DNA follows: TGCGCCAGCAGCACCGGGACTAGCGAGAGAGAGACCCAGTACTTC. Translating gives CASSTGTSERETQYF.

This clonotype turned up a few times. This chain joins TRBV5-5 and TRBJ2-3; a possible D gene is TRBD2 (5 bases). This CDR3 has 14 residues. Germline CDR1 is SGHKS and CDR2 is YYEKEE (reference sequence). The V end was cut by 1 base, the J end by 6 bases, with 12 bases between. In DNA, the CDR3 is TGTGCCAGCAGCTTGTCGGCGAGGGTGGATACGCAGTATTTT. Protein product: CASSLSARVDTQYF.

The chain carries TRBV7-9 and TRBJ2-7, with 7 positions matching TRBD1. From germline, CDR1 is SEHNR and CDR2 FQNEAQ (reference sequence). This CDR3 is built from 14 residues. V was clipped by 2 bases and J by 1 base; unmatched bases: 2. Written as DNA, the CDR3 is TGTGCCAGCAGCTTAAAGGGACAGTCCTACGAGCAGTACTTC. Amino acids: CASSLKGQSYEQYF.

V and J are TRBV7-2 and TRBJ1-4; D not certain. The CDR3 consists of 13 residues. With 5 bases removed from V and 7 bases from J, the gap between germline ends came to 11 bases. Germline CDR1 SGHTA, CDR2 FQGNSA. The CDR3 here is CASSLFSGEKLFF. The CDR3 nucleotides read TGTGCCAGCAGCCTGTTCTCGGGTGAAAAACTGTTTTTT. Full variable domain (outside the CDR3, taken from reference TRBV7-2 and TRBJ1-4): GAGVSQSPSNKVTEKGKDVELRCDPISGHTALYWYRQSLGQGLEFLIYFQGNSAPDKSGLPSDRFSAERTGGSVSTLTIQRTQQEDSAVYLCASSLFSGEKLFFGSGTQLSVL.

This sequence joins TRBV5-1 and TRBJ2-3; D gene unclear. Germline V gene sequence: CDR1 SGHRS, CDR2 YFSETQ. This CDR3 contains 15 residues. V was cut by 5 bases and J by 4 bases, with 17 bases left in between. The CDR3 nucleotides read TGCGCCAGCAGGGAGATACCTTCTGCCCCAGATACGCAGTATTTT. Translation gives CASREIPSAPDTQYF. The complete variable domain, with remaining parts taken from reference TRBV5-1 and TRBJ2-3, reads KAGVTQTPRYLIKTRGQQVTLSCSPISGHRSVSWYQQTPGQGLQFLFEYFSETQRNKGNFPGRFSGRQFSNSRSEMNVSTLELGDSALYLCASREIPSAPDTQYFGPGTRLTVL.

This clonotype showed up just a few times. The chain combines TRBV6-1 with TRBJ1-3; 7 bases match TRBD1. In germline, CDR1 is MNHNS, CDR2 SASEGT. The CDR3 loop spans 15 amino acids. With 7 bases clipped from V and 0 bases from J, the junction kept 6 bases outside the gene matches. The CDR3 DNA reads as TGTGCCAGCACTCAAGGGGGCGACTCTGGAAACACCATATATTTT. Protein product: CASTQGGDSGNTIYF.